This paragraph covers one T cell receptor beta chain sequence. The length of the CDR3 is 14 residues. The V end lost 5 bases, the J end lost 1 base, and 8 bases lay between the germline ends. Germline CDR1 and CDR2: MNHEY and SMNVEV (reference sequence). This sample is part of a study of control samples from healthy donors and cancer patients. Generated by immunoSEQ multiplex PCR, the TCRdb table keeps only in-frame clones and is missing some. The repertoire holds roughly 400,000 clones, with roughly 90% as singletons. J is TRBJ2-2 and V is TRBV27; D is perhaps TRBD1 (6 bases). This TCR was recovered from a man in his forties or fifties with head and neck cancer. Sequences were obtained from PBMCs. This CDR3 reads CASSTGQNTGELFF. The CDR3 DNA is TGTGCCAGCAGTACGGGACAGAACACCGGGGAGCTGTTTTTT.